The 23 T cell receptor beta chains presented below share a single source sample, sequenced in a study of shared T cell receptors in the human thymus. Some clones are missing from TCRdb's copy, which holds only in-frame ones; the method was immunoSEQ multiplex PCR. The sample consists of 700,000 to 750,000 clones, 80% to 90% of them appearing once. Separately, the same data were catalogued under a study of human thymus T cells.

Sequences were obtained from thymocytes. These receptors originate from a girl in the first two years of life with a congenital heart defect.

The chain combines TRBV7-9 with TRBJ1-4, with D tentatively TRBD1 (6 bases). Germline CDR1 reads SEHNR; CDR2 reads FQNEAQ (reference sequence). Trimming stripped 5 bases from V and 8 bases from J, with 21 bases between. There are 16 residues in the CDR3. CDR3 DNA sequence: TGTGCCAGCAGCCATACTGGACTTCAAAGGGGGGAAAAACTGTTTTTT. This encodes CASSHTGLQRGEKLFF.

The chain couples TRBV5-4 to TRBJ2-5, with D possibly TRBD1 on 6 matching bases. The closer fit of TRBJ2-7 to the DNA end suggests the J call may be wrong. Germline V gene data show CDR1 as SGHNT and CDR2 as YYREEE (reference sequence). This CDR3 contains 15 residues. CDR3 sequence: CASSHGQKSSYEQYF. Written as DNA, the CDR3 is TGTGCCAGCAGCCACGGACAGAAGAGCTCCTACGAGCAGTACTTC.

The J gene is TRBJ1-1, the V gene TRBV28; 8 bases match TRBD1. Germline CDR1 is MDHEN and CDR2 is SYDVKM. Trimming removed 5 bases from V and 0 bases from J; junction bases left unmatched: 11. This CDR3 has 17 amino acids. This CDR3 is CASSPGTGGGMNTEAFF. The CDR3 DNA follows: TGTGCCAGCAGTCCAGGAACAGGGGGTGGGATGAACACTGAAGCTTTCTTT.

This clone was recorded only once. J is TRBJ1-2 and V is TRBV10-3; D is perhaps TRBD1 (6 bases). V was pared by 5 bases and J by 4 bases, with 17 bases between. Germline values: CDR1 ENHRY, CDR2 SYGVKD. There are 15 residues in the CDR3. The CDR3 coding sequence is TGTGCCATCAGTTACCGTCCGACAGGCGTCTATGGCTACACCTTC. It codes for CAISYRPTGVYGYTF.

The chain combines TRBV29-1 with TRBJ2-7, with D uncertain. The CDR3 runs to 18 residues. Deletions cut 0 bases from V and 2 bases from J, with 23 bases between. Germline values: CDR1 SQVTM, CDR2 ANQGSEA. CDR3 sequence (DNA): TGCAGCGTTGAAGATCTTCGCACAGCCAAAAAGATCGCCTACGAGCAGTACTTC. Its translation: CSVEDLRTAKKIAYEQYF.

The CDR3 protein is CASSFFEGQGIYGYTF. In DNA, the CDR3 is TGTGCCAGCAGCTTTTTCGAGGGACAGGGGATCTATGGCTACACCTTC. The genes are TRBV7-9 and TRBJ1-2; 10 bases agree with TRBD1. The germline gives CDR1 SEHNR, CDR2 FQNEAQ (reference sequence). This CDR3 region has 16 residues. V shed 3 bases and J 4 bases; nucleotides not matched to a gene: 8.

In its sample, this clone was seen once. This chain connects TRBV9 to TRBJ2-1; 7 nucleotides agree with TRBD2. J lost 4 bases, V lost 0 bases, and 4 bases had no gene match. Looked up from germline, CDR1 is SGDLS and CDR2 is YYNGEE. The CDR3 loop spans 15 amino acids. The CDR3 is CASSVVTGRYNEQFF. The CDR3, as DNA: TGTGCCAGCAGCGTAGTAACCGGGAGGTACAATGAGCAGTTCTTC. The entire variable domain, with the rest obtained from reference TRBV9 and TRBJ2-1, is as follows: DSGVTQTPKHLITATGQRVTLRCSPRSGDLSVYWYQQSLDQGLQFLIQYYNGEERAKGNILERFSAQQFPDLHSELNLSSLELGDSALYFCASSVVTGRYNEQFFGPGTRLTVL.

The chain links TRBV5-6 to TRBJ2-7; a weak D match, TRBD1 (6 bases). Trimming removed 8 bases from V and 3 bases from J, with 15 bases in between. The CDR3 has 13 amino acids. CDR1 is SGHDT, CDR2 YYEEEE, per germline. The CDR3 is CASGGRTHYEQYF. CDR3 nucleotides: TGTGCCAGTGGGGGCAGGACACACTACGAGCAGTACTTC.

The sample holds one count of this clone. The CDR3 region has the DNA TGTGCCAGCTTCCTCTTCGGGAACACTGAAGCTTTCTTT. This encodes CASFLFGNTEAFF. The chain employs TRBV9 and TRBJ1-1; D gene unclear. Germline V gene lookup returns CDR1 SGDLS and CDR2 YYNGEE. V was clipped by 7 bases and J by 1 base, with 11 bases between them. The CDR3 is made up of 13 amino acids.

The CDR3 spells CASSIGGPGQGNTGELFF. CDR3 in DNA: TGTGCCAGTAGTATAGGCGGACCGGGACAGGGTAACACCGGGGAGCTGTTTTTT. The chain recombines TRBV19 with TRBJ2-2; 9 bases fit TRBD1. After removal of 1 base from V and 2 bases from J, the junction contained 8 bases not matched to a gene. CDR1 is LNHDA and CDR2 is SQIVND in the germline V gene (reference sequence). The CDR3 sequence is 18 residues long.

V and J are TRBV7-9 and TRBJ2-5; 7 nucleotides align to TRBD1. The CDR3 has 13 residues. Per germline, CDR1 SEHNR and CDR2 FQNEAQ (reference sequence). V was pared by 5 bases and J by 3 bases, with 3 bases of the junction left unmatched. DNA of the CDR3: TGTGCCAGCAGCGGGACAGACAAAGAGACCCAGTACTTC. Translating gives CASSGTDKETQYF.

The V and J genes are TRBV14 and TRBJ2-7, with 13 bases fitting TRBD2. The germline gives CDR1 SGHDN, CDR2 FVKESK. The CDR3 runs 15 residues. Trimming took 4 bases from V and 4 from J; bases not matched to a gene: 4. CDR3 DNA sequence: TGTGCCAGCAGCCCCCGGACTAGCGGGGGTTACGAGCAGTACTTC. Its protein is CASSPRTSGGYEQYF.

This clone was seen only a few times. The V gene is TRBV11-2, the J gene TRBJ1-2; perhaps TRBD1 as D (5 bases). Germline assignment: CDR1 SGHAT and CDR2 FQNNGV. The ends were cut back, 5 bases at V and 3 bases at J, with 25 bases in the middle. The CDR3 has 18 residues. The CDR3 loop reads CASSPKGMQRGRHYGYTF. CDR3 in DNA: TGTGCCAGCAGCCCTAAGGGCATGCAAAGGGGCCGACACTATGGCTACACCTTC.

This chain uses TRBV5-6 with TRBJ1-1; 9 bases map to TRBD1. Germline V gives CDR1 SGHDT, CDR2 YYEEEE. The CDR3 contains 17 residues. Trimming at V came to 6 bases and at J to 4 bases, leaving 16 bases not matched to a gene. The CDR3 nucleotides read TGTGCCAGCACGGACCGGGACAGGGTATTTCGGGGCACTGAAGCTTTCTTT. Translating it yields CASTDRDRVFRGTEAFF. The whole variable domain, remainder taken from reference TRBV5-6 and TRBJ1-1, is DAGVTQSPTHLIKTRGQQVTLRCSPKSGHDTVSWYQQALGQGPQFIFQYYEEEERQRGNFPDRFSGHQFPNYSSELNVNALLLGDSALYLCASTDRDRVFRGTEAFFGQGTRLTVV.

V gene TRBV14 combines with J gene TRBJ1-3; 9 positions agree with TRBD1. Germline V gives CDR1 SGHDN, CDR2 FVKESK. After removal of 4 bases from V and 3 bases from J, the junction contained 10 bases not matched to a gene. The CDR3 sequence is 17 residues long. The CDR3 here is CASSPDPGQGYGNTIYF. In DNA, the CDR3 is TGTGCCAGCAGCCCGGATCCGGGACAGGGTTATGGAAACACCATATATTTT.

The CDR3 region has the DNA TGTGCCGTCGCCAGGGGCGGAAACACCGGGGAGCTGTTTTTT. This sequence encodes CAVARGGNTGELFF. The chain uses TRBV6-6 and TRBJ2-2, with D possibly TRBD1 on 6 matching bases. CDR3 size: 14 residues. Germline assignment: CDR1 MNHNY and CDR2 SVGAGI (reference sequence). The ends were cut back, 11 bases at V and 2 bases at J, with 15 bases in the middle.

The genes are TRBV5-4 and TRBJ2-3; 15 nucleotides match TRBD2. J gave up 2 bases and V 3 bases, and 10 bases lay outside the gene matches. CDR1 is SGHNT, CDR2 YYREEE, per germline (reference sequence). The CDR3 loop spans 19 amino acids. CDR3 nucleotide sequence: TGTGCCAGCAGCTCTAAACAAGGGACTAGCGGGGGGATCACAGATACGCAGTATTTT. Its translation is CASSSKQGTSGGITDTQYF.

V gene TRBV19 combines with J gene TRBJ1-2, with TRBD1 matching over 10 bases. The V segment lost 1 base and the J segment 3 bases; nucleotides outside the gene matches: 26. The germline V gene has CDR1 LNHDA and CDR2 SQIVND (reference sequence). This CDR3 is 23 amino acids long. Here the CDR3 reads CASSIASPGPPGTGATSDYGYTF. The CDR3 DNA sequence: TGTGCCAGTAGTATAGCCTCCCCCGGGCCCCCCGGGACAGGGGCTACGTCGGACTATGGCTACACCTTC.

The rearrangement uses TRBV19 and TRBJ2-5, with 7 bases that match TRBD2. The CDR3 contains 14 residues. V shed 4 bases and J 5 bases; nucleotides not matched to a gene: 7. Germline V gene lookup returns CDR1 LNHDA and CDR2 SQIVND (reference sequence). CDR3 in amino acids: CASSTKAGWETQYF. For the CDR3, the DNA is TGTGCCAGTAGTACAAAAGCGGGGTGGGAGACCCAGTACTTC.

The rearrangement uses TRBV27 and TRBJ2-2; D perhaps matches TRBD1 (6 bases). This CDR3 spans 18 amino acids. V was clipped by 5 bases and J by 0 bases, with 19 bases between them. In germline, CDR1 is MNHEY, CDR2 SMNVEV (reference sequence). The CDR3 loop is CASSPWTEPRANTGELFF. The DNA for the CDR3 is TGTGCCAGCAGTCCTTGGACAGAACCGAGGGCGAACACCGGGGAGCTGTTTTTT.

The sample holds a few counts of this clone. The chain has TRBV6-1 and TRBJ2-3; TRBD1 matches at 7 bases. Trimming removed 2 bases from V and 8 bases from J; junction bases left unmatched: 16. This CDR3 is built from 17 residues. Germline CDR1 MNHNS, CDR2 SASEGT. CDR3 amino acids: CASSERTRQGSEGTQYF. The CDR3 bases are TGTGCCAGCAGTGAACGTACGAGACAGGGCTCAGAGGGTACGCAGTATTTT.

The rearrangement uses TRBV6-5 and TRBJ2-5; 7 bases match TRBD1. CDR1 and CDR2 (germline): MNHEY, SVGAGI. The CDR3 has 14 amino acids. The junction had 5 bases not matched to a gene; V was cut back by 6 bases and J by 1 base. This CDR3 is CASSLQGSQETQYF. The CDR3, as DNA: TGTGCCAGCAGCCTACAGGGGAGCCAAGAGACCCAGTACTTC.

The rearrangement joins TRBV15 to TRBJ1-2, with a weak D call TRBD1 (5 bases). Germline-derived CDR1 and CDR2 are LNHNV and YYDKDF (reference sequence). V lost 2 bases to trimming and J lost 4 bases, with 17 bases between them. The CDR3 spans 16 residues. CDR3 nucleotides: TGTGCCACCAGCAGATGGGGGGAGAGGGCGGTCTATGGCTACACCTTC. This translates into CATSRWGERAVYGYTF.